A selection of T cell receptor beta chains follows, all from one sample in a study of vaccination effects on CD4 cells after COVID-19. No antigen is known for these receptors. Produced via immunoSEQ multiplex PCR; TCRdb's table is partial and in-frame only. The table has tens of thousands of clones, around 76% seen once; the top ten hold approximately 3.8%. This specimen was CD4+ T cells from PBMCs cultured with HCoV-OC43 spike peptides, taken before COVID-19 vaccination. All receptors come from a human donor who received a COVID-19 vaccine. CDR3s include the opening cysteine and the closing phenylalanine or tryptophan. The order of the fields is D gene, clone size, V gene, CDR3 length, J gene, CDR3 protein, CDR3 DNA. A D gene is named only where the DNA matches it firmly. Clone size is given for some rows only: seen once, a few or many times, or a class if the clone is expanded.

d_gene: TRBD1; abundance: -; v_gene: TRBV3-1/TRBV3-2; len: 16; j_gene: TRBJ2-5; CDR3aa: CASSPRQGVYQETQYF; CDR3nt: TGTGCCAGCAGCCCACGACAGGGGGTGTACCAAGAGACCCAGTACTTC
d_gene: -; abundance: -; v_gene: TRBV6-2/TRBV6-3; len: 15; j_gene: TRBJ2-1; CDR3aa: CASSRDAARYNEQFF; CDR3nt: TGTGCCAGCAGTAGGGACGCCGCCAGATACAATGAGCAGTTCTTC
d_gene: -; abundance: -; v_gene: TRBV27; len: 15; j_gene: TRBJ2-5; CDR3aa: CASSGDSAYQETQYF; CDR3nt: TGTGCCAGCAGCGGGGATTCGGCATATCAAGAGACCCAGTACTTC
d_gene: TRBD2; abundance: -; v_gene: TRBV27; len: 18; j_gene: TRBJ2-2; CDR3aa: CASSLGAGADLRGGELFF; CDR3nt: TGTGCCAGCAGTTTAGGAGCGGGGGCCGATCTTAGGGGCGGGGAGCTGTTTTTT
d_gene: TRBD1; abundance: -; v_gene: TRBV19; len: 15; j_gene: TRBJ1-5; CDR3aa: CASSTDRGRLQPQHF; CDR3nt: TGTGCCAGTAGTACGGACAGGGGGCGACTTCAGCCCCAGCATTTT
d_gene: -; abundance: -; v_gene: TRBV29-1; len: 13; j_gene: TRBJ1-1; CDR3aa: CSVVEQTNTEAFF; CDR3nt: TGCAGCGTTGTAGAGCAGACGAACACTGAAGCTTTCTTT
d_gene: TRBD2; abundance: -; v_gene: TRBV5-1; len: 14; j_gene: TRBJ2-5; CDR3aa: CASSLETSGETQYF; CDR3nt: TGCGCCAGCAGCTTGGAAACTAGCGGGGAGACCCAGTACTTC
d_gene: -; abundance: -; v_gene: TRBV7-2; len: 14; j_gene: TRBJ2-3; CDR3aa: CASSPKSGRDTQYF; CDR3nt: TGTGCCAGCAGCCCCAAGAGTGGGCGGGATACGCAGTATTTT
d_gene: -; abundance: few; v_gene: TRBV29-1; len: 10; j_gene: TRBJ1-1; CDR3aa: CSVGGSEAFF; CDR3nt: TGCAGCGTTGGAGGCAGTGAAGCTTTCTTT
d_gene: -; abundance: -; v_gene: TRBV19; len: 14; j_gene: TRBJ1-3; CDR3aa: CASRGLHSGNTIYF; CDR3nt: TGTGCCAGTAGGGGCCTACACTCTGGAAACACCATATATTTT
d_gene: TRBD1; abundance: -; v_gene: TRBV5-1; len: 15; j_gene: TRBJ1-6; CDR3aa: CASSFRGQGDSPLHF; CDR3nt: TGCGCCAGCAGCTTCCGAGGACAGGGAGATTCACCCCTCCACTTT
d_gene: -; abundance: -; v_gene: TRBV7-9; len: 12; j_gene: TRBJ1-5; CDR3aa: CASSLGESAQHF; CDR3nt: TGTGCCAGCAGCTTAGGGGAGTCGGCCCAGCATTTT
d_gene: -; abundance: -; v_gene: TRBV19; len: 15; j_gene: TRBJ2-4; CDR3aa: CASSTHQVAKNIQYF; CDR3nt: TGTGCCAGTAGTACCCACCAAGTAGCCAAAAACATTCAGTACTTC
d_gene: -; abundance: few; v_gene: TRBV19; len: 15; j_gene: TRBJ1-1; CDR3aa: CASSLGQVPNTEAFF; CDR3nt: TGTGCCAGTAGTCTCGGACAAGTCCCGAACACTGAAGCTTTCTTT
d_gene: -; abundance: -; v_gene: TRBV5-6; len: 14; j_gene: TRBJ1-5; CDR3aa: CASSRGDINQPQHF; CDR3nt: TGTGCCAGCAGCCGGGGGGATATCAATCAGCCCCAGCATTTT
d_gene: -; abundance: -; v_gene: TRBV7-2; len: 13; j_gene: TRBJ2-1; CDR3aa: CASSIGRHNEQFF; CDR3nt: TGTGCCAGCAGCATTGGACGGCACAATGAGCAGTTCTTC
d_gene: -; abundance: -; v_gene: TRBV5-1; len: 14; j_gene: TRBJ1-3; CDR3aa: CASSLELSGNTIYF; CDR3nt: TGCGCCAGCAGCTTGGAGCTCTCTGGAAACACCATATATTTT
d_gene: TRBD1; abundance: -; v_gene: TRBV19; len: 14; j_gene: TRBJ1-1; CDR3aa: CASRMTGGITEAFF; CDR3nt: TGTGCCAGTAGAATGACAGGGGGAATCACTGAAGCTTTCTTT
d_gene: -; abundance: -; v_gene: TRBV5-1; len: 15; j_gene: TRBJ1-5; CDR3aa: CASSWAQDSNQPQHF; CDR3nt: TGCGCCAGCAGCTGGGCACAGGATAGCAATCAGCCCCAGCATTTT
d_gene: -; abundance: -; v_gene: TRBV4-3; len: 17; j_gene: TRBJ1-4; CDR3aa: CASSQDLWTGDNEKLFF; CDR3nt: TGCGCCAGCAGCCAAGATCTTTGGACCGGAGATAATGAAAAACTGTTTTTT
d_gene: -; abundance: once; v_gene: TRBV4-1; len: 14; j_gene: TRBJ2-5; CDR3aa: CASSQYINQETQYF; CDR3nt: TGCGCCAGCAGCCAATATATCAATCAAGAGACCCAGTACTTC
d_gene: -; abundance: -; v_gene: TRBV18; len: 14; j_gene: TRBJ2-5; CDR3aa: CASSPASGPETQYF; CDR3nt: TGTGCCAGCTCACCAGCGTCGGGGCCAGAGACCCAGTACTTC
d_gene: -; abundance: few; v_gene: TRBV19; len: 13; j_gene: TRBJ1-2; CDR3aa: CAVRRASNYGYTF; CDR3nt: TGTGCCGTTAGGCGGGCTTCTAACTATGGCTACACCTTC
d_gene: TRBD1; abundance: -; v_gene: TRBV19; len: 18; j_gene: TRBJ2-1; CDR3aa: CASSIRWTGTEIDNEQFF; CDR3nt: TGTGCCAGTAGTATACGATGGACCGGGACAGAAATCGACAATGAGCAGTTCTTC
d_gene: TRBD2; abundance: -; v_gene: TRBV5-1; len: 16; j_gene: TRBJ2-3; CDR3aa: CASSTGLAGSTDTQYF; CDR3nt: TGCGCCAGCAGCACGGGACTAGCGGGGAGCACAGATACGCAGTATTTT
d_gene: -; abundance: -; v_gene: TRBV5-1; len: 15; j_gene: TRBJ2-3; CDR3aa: CASSLAVGDTDTQYF; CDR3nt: TGCGCCAGCAGCTTGGCAGTTGGGGATACAGATACGCAGTATTTT
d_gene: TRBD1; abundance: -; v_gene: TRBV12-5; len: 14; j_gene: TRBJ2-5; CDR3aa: CASGSIDRVETQYF; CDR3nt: TGTGCTAGTGGTTCCATTGACAGGGTTGAGACCCAGTACTTC
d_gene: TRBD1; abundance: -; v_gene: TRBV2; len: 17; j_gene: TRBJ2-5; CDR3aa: CASSESGPGQGRETQYF; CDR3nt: TGTGCCAGCAGTGAGTCGGGCCCCGGACAGGGGAGAGAGACCCAGTACTTC
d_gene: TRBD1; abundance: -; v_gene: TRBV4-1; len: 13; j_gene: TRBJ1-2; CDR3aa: CASSRLGQVGYTF; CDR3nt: TGCGCCAGCAGCCGCCTCGGACAGGTCGGCTACACCTTC
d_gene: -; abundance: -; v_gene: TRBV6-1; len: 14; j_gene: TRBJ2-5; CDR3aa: CASSEAGTGHTQYF; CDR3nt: TGTGCCAGCAGTGAAGCCGGGACTGGGCACACCCAGTACTTC
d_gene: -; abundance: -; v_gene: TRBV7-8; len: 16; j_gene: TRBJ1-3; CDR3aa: CASSLVRGTSGNTIYF; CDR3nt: TGTGCCAGCAGCTTGGTACGGGGGACCTCTGGAAACACCATATATTTT
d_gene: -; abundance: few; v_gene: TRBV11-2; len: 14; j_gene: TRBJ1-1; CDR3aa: CASSLDRPNTEAFF; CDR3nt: TGTGCCAGCAGCTTAGATCGGCCTAACACTGAAGCTTTCTTT
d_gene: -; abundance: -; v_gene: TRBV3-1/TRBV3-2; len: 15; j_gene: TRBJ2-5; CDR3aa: CASSRRRGPQETQYF; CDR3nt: TGTGCCAGCAGCCGGCGGAGGGGCCCCCAAGAGACCCAGTACTTC
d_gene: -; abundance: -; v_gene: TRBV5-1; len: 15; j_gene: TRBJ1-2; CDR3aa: CASRIAGNTNYGYTF; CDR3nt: TGCGCCAGCAGAATAGCAGGCAATACTAACTATGGCTACACCTTC
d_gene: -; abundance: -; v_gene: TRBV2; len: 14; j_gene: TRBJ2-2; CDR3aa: CASRPPQGPGELFF; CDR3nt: TGTGCCAGCAGGCCCCCCCAGGGGCCCGGGGAGCTGTTTTTT
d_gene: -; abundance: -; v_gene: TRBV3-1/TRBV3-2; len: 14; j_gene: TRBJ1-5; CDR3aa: CASSPRDINQPQHF; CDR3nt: TGTGCCAGCAGCCCCCGGGATATCAATCAGCCCCAGCATTTT
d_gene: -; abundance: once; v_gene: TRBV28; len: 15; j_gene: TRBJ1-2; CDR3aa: CASSLSVGSGYGYTF; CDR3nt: TGTGCCAGCAGTTTAAGCGTAGGGAGTGGATATGGCTACACCTTC
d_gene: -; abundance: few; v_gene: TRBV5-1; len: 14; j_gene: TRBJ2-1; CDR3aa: CASSLLGFDNEQFF; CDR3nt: TGCGCCAGCAGCTTGTTGGGTTTCGACAATGAGCAGTTCTTC
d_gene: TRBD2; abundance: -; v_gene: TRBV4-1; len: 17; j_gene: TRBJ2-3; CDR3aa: CASSQGLAGVIADTQYF; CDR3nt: TGCGCCAGCAGCCAAGGACTAGCGGGGGTGATCGCAGATACGCAGTATTTT
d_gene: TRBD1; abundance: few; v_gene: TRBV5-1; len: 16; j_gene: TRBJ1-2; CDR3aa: CASSFSGTGSQYGYTF; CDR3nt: TGCGCCAGCAGCTTCTCCGGGACAGGGTCTCAATATGGCTACACCTTC
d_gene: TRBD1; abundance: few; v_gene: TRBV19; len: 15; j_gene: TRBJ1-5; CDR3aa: CATDPRRGLNQPQHF; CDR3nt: TGTGCCACAGACCCACGGAGGGGGCTTAATCAGCCCCAGCATTTT
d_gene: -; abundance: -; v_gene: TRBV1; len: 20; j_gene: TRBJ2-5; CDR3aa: CTSSQDWSRLAGKYQETQYF; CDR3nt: TGCACCAGCAGCCAAGATTGGTCTCGGCTAGCGGGGAAGTACCAAGAGACCCAGTACTTC
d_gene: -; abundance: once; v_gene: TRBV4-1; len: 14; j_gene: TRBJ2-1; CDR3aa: CASSQDRAGHEQFF; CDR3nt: TGCGCCAGCAGCCAAGACAGGGCCGGCCATGAGCAGTTCTTC
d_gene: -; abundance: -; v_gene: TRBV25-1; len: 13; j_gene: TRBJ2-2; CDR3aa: CASSELGTGELFF; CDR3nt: TGTGCCAGCAGTGAATTGGGAACCGGGGAGCTGTTTTTT
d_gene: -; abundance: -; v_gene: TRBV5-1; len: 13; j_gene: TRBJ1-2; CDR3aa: CASSLGTGSGYTF; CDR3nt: TGCGCCAGCAGCTTGGGTACAGGAAGTGGCTACACCTTC
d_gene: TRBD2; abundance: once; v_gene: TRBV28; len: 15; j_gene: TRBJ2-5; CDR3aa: CASSLDSGGRKTQYF; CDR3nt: TGTGCCAGCAGTTTAGATTCGGGGGGGCGAAAGACCCAGTACTTC
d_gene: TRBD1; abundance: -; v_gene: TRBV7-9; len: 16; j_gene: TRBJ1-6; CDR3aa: CATGTGSNPGNSPLHF; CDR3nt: TGTGCCACAGGGACAGGGAGTAATCCGGGTAATTCACCCCTCCACTTT
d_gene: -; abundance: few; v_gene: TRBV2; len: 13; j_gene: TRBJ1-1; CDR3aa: CASSEEEYAEAFF; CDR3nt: TGTGCCAGCAGTGAAGAGGAATACGCTGAAGCTTTCTTT
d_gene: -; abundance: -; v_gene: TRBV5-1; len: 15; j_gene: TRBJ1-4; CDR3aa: CASSELQGTNEKLFF; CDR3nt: TGCGCCAGCAGCGAACTCCAGGGGACTAATGAAAAACTGTTTTTT
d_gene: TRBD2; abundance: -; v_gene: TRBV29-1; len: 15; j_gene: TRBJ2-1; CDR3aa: CSVRVGAGGYNEQFF; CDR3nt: TGCAGCGTGCGGGTAGGGGCGGGGGGATACAATGAGCAGTTCTTC
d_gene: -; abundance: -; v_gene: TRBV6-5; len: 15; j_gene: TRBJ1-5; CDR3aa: CASSPAGGLSQPQHF; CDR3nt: TGTGCCAGCAGTCCCGCGGGGGGGCTGAGTCAGCCCCAGCATTTT
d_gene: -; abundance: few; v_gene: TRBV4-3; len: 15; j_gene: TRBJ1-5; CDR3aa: CASSQGPLGSGPQHF; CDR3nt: TGCGCCAGCAGCCAAGGTCCTTTGGGCTCGGGACCCCAGCATTTT
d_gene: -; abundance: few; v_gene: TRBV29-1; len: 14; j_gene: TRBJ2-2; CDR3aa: CSVEWGARTGELFF; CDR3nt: TGCAGCGTTGAATGGGGGGCGCGCACCGGGGAGCTGTTTTTT
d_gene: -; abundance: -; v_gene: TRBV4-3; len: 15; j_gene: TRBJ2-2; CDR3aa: CASSQLVAGTGELFF; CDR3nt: TGCGCCAGCAGCCAATTGGTAGCAGGGACCGGGGAGCTGTTTTTT
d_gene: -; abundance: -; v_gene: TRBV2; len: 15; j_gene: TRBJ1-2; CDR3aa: CASSGPDPSPYGYTF; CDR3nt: TGTGCCAGCAGTGGCCCCGACCCGTCCCCCTATGGCTACACCTTC
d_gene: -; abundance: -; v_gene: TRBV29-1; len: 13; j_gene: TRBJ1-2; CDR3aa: CSVEGTPTYGYTF; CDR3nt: TGCAGCGTTGAAGGGACACCTACCTATGGCTACACCTTC
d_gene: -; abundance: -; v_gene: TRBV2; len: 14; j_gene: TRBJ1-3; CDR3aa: CASSESGNGNTIYF; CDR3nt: TGTGCCAGCAGTGAATCTGGGAATGGAAACACCATATATTTT
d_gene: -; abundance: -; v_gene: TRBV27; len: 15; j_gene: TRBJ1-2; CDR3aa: CASSLSRTANYGYTF; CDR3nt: TGTGCCAGCAGTTTATCGAGGACGGCGAACTATGGCTACACCTTC
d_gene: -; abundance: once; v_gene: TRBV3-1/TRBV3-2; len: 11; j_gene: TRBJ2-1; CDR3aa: CASSPTSESFF; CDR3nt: TGTGCCAGCAGTCCTACCTCTGAGTCGTTCTTC
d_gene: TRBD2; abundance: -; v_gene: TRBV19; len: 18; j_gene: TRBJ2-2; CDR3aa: CASSVGLAGGSNTGELFF; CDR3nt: TGTGCCAGTAGTGTGGGACTAGCGGGGGGATCGAACACCGGGGAGCTGTTTTTT